The 9 T cell receptor beta chains below all came from one sample that was sequenced in a study of blood T cells in healthy people across ages. With a J-beta primer mix and a sample-barcoded 5' primer, a second PCR ran about 6 to 11 cycles. TCRdb reprocessed the 5' RACE reads with MiXCR, giving one entry per CDR3 protein. The table shows roughly 680,000 distinct CDR3 sequences, with about 50% occurring only once. The sample was blood. The receptor set was obtained from a woman of 80 years or more in good health.

This clonotype was seen ten or more times. This sequence joins TRBV12-3 or TRBV12-4 and TRBJ2-3; maybe TRBD1 (6 bases). V dropped 1 base and J dropped 3 bases, with 20 bases sitting between them. This CDR3 has 18 amino acids. The CDR3 protein is CASSLVVGANKGTDTQYF. In nucleotides, the CDR3 is TGTGCCAGCAGTTTAGTTGTGGGGGCGAATAAGGGAACAGATACGCAGTATTTT.

This clonotype was seen ten or more times. A much larger clonotype is one base distant, so this may be a read error. The chain couples TRBV6-6 to TRBJ2-1; D possibly corresponds to TRBD1 (6 bases). With 7 bases removed from V and 3 bases from J, the gap between germline ends came to 13 bases. CDR3 length: 14 amino acids. The germline V gene encodes CDR1 MNHNY and CDR2 SVGAGI (reference sequence). This CDR3 reads CASNTQGYYNEQFF. DNA of the CDR3: TGTGCCAGCAATACCCAGGGGTACTACAATGAGCAGTTCTTC.

Points on this clonotype: This may stem from a read error, because a much larger clone lies one nucleotide away. No conserved phenylalanine or tryptophan ends this CDR3, so it is likely a read error. The rearrangement links TRBV12-3 or TRBV12-4 to TRBJ2-1; 11 nucleotides match TRBD2. The V gene end was trimmed by 5 bases and the J gene end by 0 bases; junction bases not matched to a gene: 18. The CDR3 length is 21 residues. The CDR3 DNA reads TGTGCCAGCAGTCCAGGGTCTGGGACTAGCGGACACTCGAGCTCCTACAATGAGCAGTTCTAC. This encodes CASSPGSGTSGHSSSYNEQFY.

Ten or more counts support this clonotype. The rearrangement uses TRBV5-1 and TRBJ2-1, with 10 bases fitting TRBD2. Germline V CDR1 and CDR2: SGHRS, YFSETQ. This CDR3 is 16 amino acids long. V shed 0 bases, J shed 4 bases, and the junction held 4 bases outside the gene matches. CDR3 bases: TGCGCCAGCAGCTTGGATCCAGCGGGAGGGTACAATGAGCAGTTCTTC. Protein sequence: CASSLDPAGGYNEQFF.

This clonotype was counted a few times. This CDR3 reads CASSYGGIQVFTEAFF. CDR3 nucleotides: TGTGCCAGCAGTTACGGGGGCATTCAAGTATTCACTGAAGCTTTCTTT. V gene TRBV6-2 or TRBV6-3 combines with J gene TRBJ1-1, with D tentatively TRBD1 (6 bases). The V gene's germline CDR1 is MNHEY and CDR2 SVGEGT. The CDR3 consists of 16 residues. V was clipped by 2 bases and J by 4 bases, with 17 bases between them.

This clonotype appeared a single time. The V and J genes are TRBV7-2 and TRBJ2-1; tentative D call: TRBD1 (6 bases). The CDR3 extends over 15 amino acids. Germline V CDR1 and CDR2: SGHTA, FQGNSA. V dropped 1 base and J dropped 6 bases, with 13 bases sitting between them. CDR3 protein: CASSLDRATCNEQFF. The CDR3 DNA follows: TGTGCCAGCAGCTTAGACAGGGCGACCTGCAATGAGCAGTTCTTC.

On this clonotype itself: This could be a read error, since a much larger clone is one nucleotide away. The V call is TRBV7-2, the J call TRBJ2-1; D is possibly TRBD1 or TRBD2 (5 bases each). The J call is in doubt because the DNA end fits TRBJ2-7 better. This CDR3 has 15 amino acids. CDR1 is SGHTA, CDR2 FQGNSA, per germline. In nucleotides, the CDR3 is TGTGCCAGCAGCTTCCGGAGAGGGGCCTACAATGAGCAGTACTTC. Amino acids: CASSFRRGAYNEQYF.

This chain joins TRBV10-3 and TRBJ1-4, with D unclear. The CDR3 has 18 amino acids. Germline CDR1 is ENHRY and CDR2 is SYGVKD. V lost 4 bases to trimming and J lost 0 bases, with 18 bases between them. Here the CDR3 reads CAISGQHPAAATNEKLFF. CDR3 DNA: TGTGCCATCAGTGGACAACACCCAGCGGCTGCAACTAATGAAAAACTGTTTTTT.

Here the CDR3 DNA reads TGCGCCAGCAGCTCGAGGGTGGGGTCGGAGAACACTGAAGCTTTCTTT. Protein sequence: CASSSRVGSENTEAFF. V usage is TRBV5-1 and J usage is TRBJ1-1, with D unclear. V was trimmed by 3 bases and J by 1 base, leaving 16 bases between them. The CDR3 has 16 amino acids. Germline CDR1 reads SGHRS; CDR2 reads YFSETQ.